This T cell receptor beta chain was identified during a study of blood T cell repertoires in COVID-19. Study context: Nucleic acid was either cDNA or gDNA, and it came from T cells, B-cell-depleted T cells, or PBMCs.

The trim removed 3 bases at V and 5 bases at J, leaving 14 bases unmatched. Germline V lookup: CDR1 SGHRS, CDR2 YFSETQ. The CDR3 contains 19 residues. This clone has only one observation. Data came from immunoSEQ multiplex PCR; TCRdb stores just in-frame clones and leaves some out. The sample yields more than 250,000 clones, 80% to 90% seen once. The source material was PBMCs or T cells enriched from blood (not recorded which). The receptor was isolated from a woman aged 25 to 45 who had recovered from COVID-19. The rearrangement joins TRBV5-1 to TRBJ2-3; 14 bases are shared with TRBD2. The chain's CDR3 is CASSSRPKGLAGARDTQYF. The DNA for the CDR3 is TGCGCCAGCAGCTCACGACCTAAGGGACTAGCGGGGGCCCGAGATACGCAGTATTTT.